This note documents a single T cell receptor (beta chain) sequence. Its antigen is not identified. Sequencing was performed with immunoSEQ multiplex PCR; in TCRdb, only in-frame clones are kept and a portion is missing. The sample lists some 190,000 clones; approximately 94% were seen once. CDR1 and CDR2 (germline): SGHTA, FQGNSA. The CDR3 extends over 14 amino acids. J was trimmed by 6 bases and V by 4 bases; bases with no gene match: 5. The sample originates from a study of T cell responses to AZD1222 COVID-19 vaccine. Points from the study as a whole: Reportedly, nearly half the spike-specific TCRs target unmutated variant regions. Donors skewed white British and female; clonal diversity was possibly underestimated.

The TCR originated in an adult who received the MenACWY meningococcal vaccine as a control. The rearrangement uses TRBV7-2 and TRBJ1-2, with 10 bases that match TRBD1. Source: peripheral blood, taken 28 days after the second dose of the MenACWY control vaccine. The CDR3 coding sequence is TGTGCCAGCAGCTCATGGGACAGGGGAAATGGCTACACCTTC. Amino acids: CASSSWDRGNGYTF.